These 12 T cell receptor beta chains originate from one sample sequenced in a study of shared clonotypes between healthy human individuals. CD45RO negativity and positive selection for CCR7 defined naive CD8 cells, a population that excluded terminally differentiated effector memory CD45RA+ cells. The assay was immunoSEQ multiplex PCR, and TCRdb's table has in-frame clones only and misses some. The table has about 2,100,000 clones, just over 90% seen once. Sequenced: naive CD8+ T cells from PBMCs. The receptors were sampled from a man between 18 and 35 years old in good health. Some clones in this sample may be carry-over from other donors' samples.

This clone was recorded once. This chain uses TRBV19 with TRBJ2-7, with 8 bases lining up with TRBD1. The V segment lost 6 bases and the J segment 6 bases; nucleotides outside the gene matches: 10. Germline CDR1 reads LNHDA; CDR2 reads SQIVND (reference sequence). This CDR3 has 14 amino acids. The CDR3 reads CASSDSQGGLEQYF. DNA for the CDR3: TGTGCCAGTAGCGACTCACAGGGGGGCCTCGAGCAGTACTTC.

The V and J genes are TRBV11-2 and TRBJ1-1; D unclear. Germline V CDR1 and CDR2: SGHAT, FQNNGV. This CDR3 has 15 residues. The V end was cut by 0 bases, the J end by 0 bases, with 8 bases between. The CDR3 DNA is TGTGCCAGCAGCTTAGAAAGCAGGTTGAACACTGAAGCTTTCTTT. Translating it yields CASSLESRLNTEAFF.

About this clone itself: This same CDR3 is encoded by further DNA sequences in the sample. The CDR3 DNA follows: TGTGCCAGCAGTTACAGGCTAGCGGCCTACAATGAGCAGTTCTTC. This encodes CASSYRLAAYNEQFF. The chain joins TRBV6-5 to TRBJ2-1, with TRBD2 identical over 7 bases. Germline trimming cut 2 bases from V and 2 bases from J; bases unmatched to any gene: 3. Germline V gene sequence: CDR1 MNHEY, CDR2 SVGAGI. The CDR3 is made up of 15 amino acids.

The V call is TRBV7-8, the J call TRBJ1-5; no clear D gene. CDR1 SGHVS and CDR2 FQNEAQ come from the germline V gene. Trimming removed 4 bases from V and 4 bases from J, with 17 bases in between. The CDR3 loop spans 16 amino acids. CDR3 protein: CASSSKSGVSNQPQHF. DNA of the CDR3: TGTGCCAGCAGCTCCAAATCCGGGGTATCGAATCAGCCCCAGCATTTT.

The V gene is TRBV2, the J gene TRBJ2-2; no firm D call. This CDR3 comprises 14 residues. V lost 7 bases, J lost 1 base, and 10 bases lay in between. Per the germline V gene, CDR1 is SNHLY and CDR2 is FYNNEI. The CDR3 DNA reads TGTGCCAGCACTGCGTGGGTGAACACCGGGGAGCTGTTTTTT. Translated: CASTAWVNTGELFF.

The rearrangement uses TRBV9 and TRBJ2-1; the match to TRBD2 covers 11 bases. Trimming at V came to 4 bases and at J to 2 bases, leaving 5 bases not matched to a gene. This CDR3 contains 16 residues. Germline-derived CDR1 and CDR2 are SGDLS and YYNGEE. CDR3 protein: CASSPHSGRAYNEQFF. CDR3 nucleotides: TGTGCCAGCAGCCCCCATAGCGGGAGGGCCTACAATGAGCAGTTCTTC.

The chain joins TRBV30 to TRBJ2-3; D is uncertain. Between the trimmed V and J ends, which lost 0 bases and 4 bases, there was a span of 14 bases. The CDR3 covers 15 residues. The germline V gene encodes CDR1 GTSNPN and CDR2 SVGIG (reference sequence). The CDR3 loop is CAWSVEGIIPDTQYF. The CDR3, as DNA: TGTGCCTGGAGTGTTGAAGGCATCATCCCAGATACGCAGTATTTT.

The rearrangement uses TRBV5-1 and TRBJ2-2, with D tentatively TRBD2 (5 bases). Per the germline V gene, CDR1 is SGHRS and CDR2 is YFSETQ. The V and J ends lost 4 bases and 4 bases respectively, with 11 bases between them. The CDR3 runs 14 residues. CDR3 sequence: CASSGEPATGELFF. The CDR3, as DNA: TGCGCCAGCAGCGGGGAGCCGGCCACCGGGGAGCTGTTTTTT.

This clone occurred once. The CDR3 DNA reads as TGTGCCAGCAGCTTAGCGGGAATCTATGGCTACACCTTC. Protein sequence: CASSLAGIYGYTF. This sequence joins TRBV7-6 and TRBJ1-2; D call uncertain. V was pared by 0 bases and J by 4 bases, with 6 bases between. CDR1 is SGHVS and CDR2 is FNYEAQ in the germline V gene. The CDR3 covers 13 residues.

The chain's CDR3 is CASSGTAATNEKLFF. The CDR3, as DNA: TGTGCCAGCTCCGGGACAGCCGCAACTAATGAAAAACTGTTTTTT. The chain carries TRBV2 and TRBJ1-4; 7 bases line up with TRBD1. With 8 bases clipped from V and 0 bases from J, the junction kept 6 bases outside the gene matches. Germline V gene data show CDR1 as SNHLY and CDR2 as FYNNEI. The length of the CDR3 is 15 residues.

This rearrangement joins TRBV28 to TRBJ2-7; 10 bases are shared with TRBD2. Unmatched junction bases numbered 14, after V lost 5 bases and J lost 7 bases. The CDR3 loop spans 16 amino acids. CDR1 is MDHEN and CDR2 is SYDVKM in the germline V gene. The CDR3 DNA reads TGTGCCAGCAGTCTTCCCGGACTAGCGGATCCTTATGAGCAGTACTTC. It translates to CASSLPGLADPYEQYF. Based on the CDR3 plus reference TRBV28 and TRBJ2-7, the full variable domain is DVKVTQSSRYLVKRTGEKVFLECVQDMDHENMFWYRQDPGLGLRLIYFSYDVKMKEKGDIPEGYSVSREKKERFSLILESASTNQTSMYLCASSLPGLADPYEQYFGPGTRLTVT.

J is TRBJ2-5 and V is TRBV4-3; 7 nucleotides align to TRBD2. The germline V gene has CDR1 LGHNA and CDR2 YSLEER. V was pared by 2 bases and J by 4 bases, with 7 bases of the junction left unmatched. The CDR3 consists of 15 residues. CDR3: CASSQLLTSRETQYF. The CDR3 DNA reads TGCGCCAGCAGCCAACTCCTGACTAGCCGAGAGACCCAGTACTTC.